This TCR beta chain was recovered during a study of blood T cells in healthy people across ages. Overall study findings and caveats: Age showed a roughly linear inverse relationship with TCR beta diversity per million T cells.

Deletions cut 7 bases from V and 2 bases from J, with 13 bases between. The CDR3 length is 14 residues. Germline V gene data show CDR1 as SNHLY and CDR2 as FYNNEI. This clonotype was seen ten or more times. Its matching antigen is unknown. A second PCR of 7 to 11 cycles used a sample-barcoded 5' primer and a J-beta primer mix. TCRdb reanalysed the 5' RACE reads using MiXCR and keeps one entry per CDR3 protein. The sample holds hundreds of thousands of distinct CDR3 sequences; 29% are singletons and the top ten take 17%. The sequenced material came from blood. The V call is TRBV2, the J call TRBJ2-3; D not certain. This clonotype was obtained from a woman aged 80 or over in good health. The CDR3 here is CASTQRLSTDTQYF. CDR3 bases: TGTGCCAGCACCCAAAGACTTTCCACAGATACGCAGTATTTT.